A selection of T cell receptor beta chains follows, all from one sample in a study of cytomegalovirus exposure and HLA in healthy donors. Only in-frame clones appear in the TCRdb table, and some are missing; sequencing was by immunoSEQ multiplex PCR. The data contain about 98,000 clones, around 67% of them seen just once; the ten biggest clones take up under 3%. Sequencing used PBMCs. The source is a man aged 45 to 65 in good health and CMV-seronegative. CDR3s include the opening cysteine and the closing phenylalanine or tryptophan. A D gene is named only where the DNA matches it firmly. Part of the rows lack a size; the others show once, few, many or a class for expanded clones.

size,V,J,D,CDR3,DNA
-,TRBV28,TRBJ2-7,TRBD1,CASSLWQGAREQYF,TGTGCCAGCAGTTTATGGCAGGGGGCGCGCGAGCAGTACTTC
few,TRBV18,TRBJ2-1,TRBD1,CASSPGQGNNEQFF,TGTGCCAGCTCACCCGGACAGGGAAACAATGAGCAGTTCTTC
-,TRBV5-4,TRBJ2-7,TRBD2,CASSLLAGSYEQYF,TGTGCCAGCAGCTTACTAGCGGGTTCCTACGAGCAGTACTTC
-,TRBV2,TRBJ2-2,-,CASTTAGRNTGELFF,TGTGCCAGCACCACGGCCGGGAGAAACACCGGGGAGCTGTTTTTT
-,TRBV7-2,TRBJ1-2,TRBD1,CASSASGQGFGYTF,TGTGCCAGCAGCGCATCGGGACAGGGATTTGGCTACACCTTC
-,TRBV7-9,TRBJ2-2,-,CASSSQGFGELFF,TGTGCCAGCAGCTCCCAGGGGTTCGGGGAGCTGTTTTTT
once,TRBV6-5,TRBJ2-1,-,CASSYHAANEQFF,TGTGCCAGCAGTTACCACGCGGCCAATGAGCAGTTCTTC
-,TRBV7-9,TRBJ2-5,-,CSSSRSPETQYF,TGTTCCAGCAGCCGAAGCCCAGAGACCCAGTACTTC
-,TRBV7-2,TRBJ1-2,-,CASSLGVGAGNGYTF,TGTGCCAGCAGCTTAGGGGTCGGGGCGGGGAATGGCTACACCTTC
-,TRBV2,TRBJ2-1,TRBD2,CASRASGGAYNEQFF,TGTGCCAGCAGGGCCAGCGGGGGGGCCTACAATGAGCAGTTCTTC
-,TRBV6-6,TRBJ2-1,-,CASSYSNSYNEQFF,TGTGCCAGCAGTTACTCGAACTCGTACAATGAGCAGTTCTTC
-,TRBV5-5,TRBJ2-5,TRBD2,CASSLTSGGIYKETQYF,TGTGCCAGCAGCTTAACTAGCGGGGGGATATATAAAGAGACCCAGTACTTC
few,TRBV19,TRBJ2-5,-,CASSIEQGETQYF,TGTGCCAGTAGTATAGAGCAGGGCGAGACCCAGTACTTC
-,TRBV7-2,TRBJ1-4,TRBD1,CASSRDSATNEKLFF,TGTGCCAGCAGCCGGGACAGTGCAACTAATGAAAAACTGTTTTTT
-,TRBV6-5,TRBJ2-3,-,CASSPTGSRTDTQYF,TGTGCCAGCAGTCCAACAGGGAGTCGGACAGATACGCAGTATTTT
-,TRBV4-3,TRBJ1-6,TRBD1,CASSQDPGTGSSYNSPLHF,TGCGCCAGCAGCCAAGACCCTGGGACAGGGTCTTCCTATAATTCACCCCTCCACTTT
once,TRBV18,TRBJ2-7,TRBD2,CASSPRREGLNEQYF,TGTGCCAGCTCACCTCGGCGGGAGGGCCTAAACGAGCAGTACTTC
-,TRBV7-3,TRBJ2-2,-,CASSKGGGAGELFF,TGTGCCAGCAGCAAAGGAGGGGGGGCCGGGGAGCTGTTTTTT
-,TRBV18,TRBJ2-2,-,CASSPPILRRTAILGELFF,TGTGCCAGCTCACCACCGATTCTCCGCCGGACAGCTATTCTTGGGGAGCTGTTTTTT
-,TRBV7-9,TRBJ2-7,-,CSSSPRGVEQYF,TGTTCCAGCAGCCCAAGAGGTGTCGAGCAGTACTTC
-,TRBV4-3,TRBJ2-2,-,CASSRGTASLGELFF,TGCGCCAGCAGCCGCGGGACGGCAAGTTTGGGGGAGCTGTTTTTT
few,TRBV29-1,TRBJ1-2,-,CSVDPAQSGPNYGYTF,TGCAGCGTTGACCCAGCCCAGTCAGGTCCTAACTATGGCTACACCTTC
-,TRBV10-3,TRBJ1-1,TRBD1,CATSGQGTNTEAFF,TGTGCCACCTCGGGACAGGGCACGAACACTGAAGCTTTCTTT
-,TRBV19,TRBJ2-7,TRBD1,CASRHGTGASWEQYF,TGTGCCAGTAGGCACGGGACAGGGGCTTCGTGGGAGCAGTACTTC
-,TRBV7-9,TRBJ2-1,TRBD1,CASSVGTGDYNEQFF,TGTGCCAGCAGCGTAGGGACAGGGGATTACAATGAGCAGTTCTTC
-,TRBV28,TRBJ1-2,-,CASSFPQGYGYTF,TGTGCCAGCAGTTTCCCACAGGGATATGGCTACACCTTC
-,TRBV7-2,TRBJ1-2,-,CASSLGRIPNYGYTF,TGTGCCAGCAGCTTAGGGCGGATCCCTAACTATGGCTACACCTTC
once,TRBV4-2,TRBJ2-5,-,CASSQPSGSGETQYF,TGTGCCAGCAGCCAACCGAGCGGGTCGGGGGAGACCCAGTACTTC
-,TRBV9,TRBJ2-3,TRBD1,CASSRGDRGGDTQYF,TGTGCCAGCAGCCGGGGGGACAGGGGGGGAGATACGCAGTATTTT
few,TRBV4-1,TRBJ2-5,TRBD2,CASSLRGGLGETQYF,TGCGCCAGCAGCCTCCGGGGGGGCCTTGGTGAGACCCAGTACTTC
-,TRBV18,TRBJ2-7,TRBD1,CASSPGGQGYEQYF,TGTGCCAGCTCACCGGGAGGACAGGGCTACGAGCAGTACTTC
-,TRBV2,TRBJ2-1,-,CASSPYNEQFF,TGTGCCAGCAGTCCGTACAATGAGCAGTTCTTC
once,TRBV15,TRBJ1-5,-,CATSVLGQSNQPQHF,TGTGCCACCAGCGTCCTTGGGCAGAGCAATCAGCCCCAGCATTTT
-,TRBV6-5,TRBJ1-3,TRBD1,CASSPQGRNTIYF,TGTGCCAGCAGTCCACAGGGGCGAAACACCATATATTTT
-,TRBV11-2,TRBJ2-2,TRBD1,CASSLEPRQGAGELFF,TGTGCCAGCAGCTTAGAGCCGAGACAGGGGGCCGGGGAGCTGTTTTTT
few,TRBV6-4,TRBJ1-1,-,CASSASTGNTEAFF,TGTGCCAGCAGTGCATCGACAGGGAACACTGAAGCTTTCTTT
few,TRBV10-1,TRBJ2-1,-,CASSLELSLPHEQFF,TGCGCCAGCAGTCTGGAACTAAGCCTCCCCCATGAGCAGTTCTTC
-,TRBV5-4,TRBJ2-7,-,CASSLALREGYEQYF,TGTGCCAGCAGCTTGGCGTTGCGCGAGGGCTACGAGCAGTACTTC
-,TRBV7-2,TRBJ2-1,-,CASSLGPYNEQFF,TGTGCCAGCAGCTTAGGGCCCTACAATGAGCAGTTCTTC
once,TRBV6-5,TRBJ2-7,TRBD2,CASSQTSGRADEQYF,TGTGCCAGCAGTCAGACTAGCGGGAGGGCCGACGAGCAGTACTTC
-,TRBV5-6,TRBJ2-1,-,CASSKGRGPYNEQFF,TGTGCCAGCAGCAAGGGTAGGGGCCCCTACAATGAGCAGTTCTTC
-,TRBV11-3,TRBJ2-2,TRBD1,CASSPGQSNTGELFF,TGTGCCAGCAGCCCGGGACAGTCGAACACCGGGGAGCTGTTTTTT
-,TRBV27,TRBJ2-7,TRBD1,CASTQRGHSYEQYF,TGTGCCAGCACCCAAAGGGGGCACTCCTACGAGCAGTACTTC